The 16 T cell receptor beta chains below all came from one sample that was sequenced in a study of Ad26.COV2.S vaccination and SARS-CoV-2 variants. Treatment described: some 20 received Ad26.COV2.S at low or high dose, single or two shots; about 5 received placebo; per-sample allocation not given. Day 63 following the first vaccine or placebo injection was when the samples were taken. TCRdb keeps only in-frame clones here, not all; method: immunoSEQ multiplex PCR. This table has fewer than 300,000 clones, more than 75% appearing once. Source: peripheral blood, taken in a trial of Ad26.COV2.S vaccine versus placebo. These receptor sequences come from a person between 18 and 60 years old who received the Ad26.COV2.S COVID-19 vaccine or a placebo.

The V and J genes are TRBV30 and TRBJ1-1; unclear D gene. The V gene's germline CDR1 is GTSNPN and CDR2 SVGIG (reference sequence). The CDR3 is 12 residues long. Trimming shortened V by 5 bases and J by 1 base, and 8 bases separated the two germline ends. DNA of the CDR3: TGTGCCTGGCTGCTAGCGAACACTGAAGCTTTCTTT. It translates to CAWLLANTEAFF.

The chain joins TRBV6-5 to TRBJ1-2, with D unresolved. Germline loops: CDR1 MNHEY, CDR2 SVGAGI. The CDR3 is 13 amino acids. The V end lost 7 bases, the J end lost 8 bases, and 17 bases lay between the germline ends. Here the CDR3 DNA reads TGTGCCAGCACTCCCTACGGCCCACCGGGCTACACCTTC. This translates into CASTPYGPPGYTF.

The rearrangement uses TRBV10-3 and TRBJ2-6, with D perhaps matching TRBD2 (7 bases). The V gene's germline CDR1 is ENHRY and CDR2 SYGVKD. The CDR3 length is 16 residues. The V and J ends lost 0 bases and 2 bases respectively, with 8 bases between them. In DNA, the CDR3 is TGTGCCATCAGTGAGTCAGGGGGGGCTGGGGCCAACGTCCTGACTTTC. As protein: CAISESGGAGANVLTF.

The rearrangement links TRBV28 to TRBJ2-7; unclear D gene. V was shortened by 8 bases and J by 5 bases, with 13 bases between the two germline ends. The CDR3 is 12 residues long. The germline gives CDR1 MDHEN, CDR2 SYDVKM. In DNA form, the CDR3 reads TGTGCCAGCCGGCGACAAACAGACGAGCAGTACTTC. This sequence encodes CASRRQTDEQYF.

The chain recombines TRBV18 with TRBJ1-5; 7 bases line up with TRBD1. CDR3 length: 13 amino acids. Trimming at V came to 4 bases and at J to 6 bases, leaving 3 bases not matched to a gene. Germline loops: CDR1 KGHSH, CDR2 LQKENI. CDR3 coding DNA: TGTGCCAGCTCACAGGGGGCGGTTCAGCCCCAGCATTTT. It translates to CASSQGAVQPQHF.

The CDR3 sequence: CASSQALGQGHGYTF. In nucleotides, the CDR3 is TGTGCCAGCAGCCAAGCGCTCGGACAGGGGCATGGCTACACCTTC. This chain connects TRBV3-1 (or the pseudogene TRBV3-2) to TRBJ1-2; 9 nucleotides agree with TRBD1. Germline CDR1 reads LGHDT; CDR2 reads YNNKEL (reference sequence). Unmatched junction bases numbered 6, after V lost 1 base and J lost 6 bases. The CDR3 extends over 15 amino acids.

This sequence joins TRBV10-3 and TRBJ2-7, with 8 nucleotides matching TRBD1. In germline, CDR1 is ENHRY, CDR2 SYGVKD. J gave up 3 bases and V 5 bases, and 6 bases lay outside the gene matches. This CDR3 spans 14 amino acids. The CDR3 sequence: CAISTRDRFYEQYF. CDR3 nucleotide sequence: TGTGCCATCAGTACCCGGGACAGGTTCTACGAGCAGTACTTC.

This clone was picked up a small number of times. The chain is built from TRBV19 and TRBJ1-5; no firm D call. Germline CDR1 and CDR2: LNHDA and SQIVND (reference sequence). This CDR3 comprises 12 residues. V shed 1 base and J shed 5 bases, with 3 bases lying between them. This CDR3 reads CASSIGHQPQHF. As DNA, the CDR3 is TGTGCCAGTAGTATAGGGCATCAGCCCCAGCATTTT.

This sequence joins TRBV10-3 and TRBJ1-1; 11 bases are a match to TRBD1. Germline CDR1 and CDR2: ENHRY and SYGVKD. V lost 8 bases to trimming and J lost 4 bases; unmatched junction nucleotides: 15. The CDR3 length is 17 residues. DNA for the CDR3: TGTGCCATCGGGGCCGGGACAGGGGGGGCTTGGGTCACTGAAGCTTTCTTT. Its protein is CAIGAGTGGAWVTEAFF.

This clone was observed a handful of times. The chain recombines TRBV19 with TRBJ2-2; D ambiguous. Trimming stripped 5 bases from V and 5 bases from J, with 15 bases between. Looked up from germline, CDR1 is LNHDA and CDR2 is SQIVND (reference sequence). This CDR3 contains 15 residues. This chain's CDR3 is CASSQRTSRTGELFF. The CDR3 coding sequence is TGTGCCAGTAGTCAACGGACGTCGAGAACCGGGGAGCTGTTTTTT.

This clone was detected a few times. The chain links TRBV19 to TRBJ2-2; 8 nucleotides agree with TRBD1. Per germline, CDR1 LNHDA and CDR2 SQIVND (reference sequence). This CDR3 has 16 amino acids. V shed 4 bases and J 4 bases; nucleotides not matched to a gene: 8. CDR3 bases: TGTGCCAGTAGTAGGGGCGGACAGGGACTCACCGGGGAGCTGTTTTTT. It yields the protein CASSRGGQGLTGELFF.

The chain links TRBV10-1 to TRBJ2-1, with TRBD2 identical over 9 bases. V shed 3 bases and J 7 bases; nucleotides not matched to a gene: 4. Germline assignment: CDR1 WNHNN and CDR2 SYGVQD (reference sequence). This CDR3 has 14 amino acids. CDR3 sequence reads: CASSDSGSRNEQFF. The CDR3 region has the DNA TGCGCCAGCAGTGATAGCGGGAGTAGGAATGAGCAGTTCTTC.

The gene calls are TRBV5-1 and TRBJ2-3; D gene uncertain. V was pared by 0 bases and J by 2 bases, with 13 bases between. CDR1 SGHRS and CDR2 YFSETQ come from the germline V gene. This CDR3 has 16 residues. The CDR3 DNA is TGCGCCAGCAGCTTGGGCCCGGACCGACTCACAGATACGCAGTATTTT. Translation gives CASSLGPDRLTDTQYF. Supplemented by reference TRBV5-1 and TRBJ2-3, the full variable domain reads KAGVTQTPRYLIKTRGQQVTLSCSPISGHRSVSWYQQTPGQGLQFLFEYFSETQRNKGNFPGRFSGRQFSNSRSEMNVSTLELGDSALYLCASSLGPDRLTDTQYFGPGTRLTVL.

The chain links TRBV7-6 to TRBJ2-5, with D tentatively TRBD1 (5 bases). The CDR3 has 14 residues. Germline V gene lookup returns CDR1 SGHVS and CDR2 FNYEAQ. The V end lost 3 bases, the J end lost 2 bases, and 10 bases lay between the germline ends. As DNA, the CDR3 is TGTGCCAGCAGCTTCAGGGCAGGTCAAGAGACCCAGTACTTC. Its translation is CASSFRAGQETQYF.

The chain couples TRBV19 to TRBJ2-1; 10 bases agree with TRBD2. Germline V gives CDR1 LNHDA, CDR2 SQIVND (reference sequence). This CDR3 is built from 14 residues. V was clipped by 6 bases and J by 4 bases; unmatched bases: 3. The chain's CDR3 is CASSLGLAYNEQFF. Here the CDR3 DNA reads TGTGCCAGTAGCTTGGGACTAGCGTACAATGAGCAGTTCTTC.

The rearrangement joins TRBV18 to TRBJ2-3; 8 positions agree with TRBD1. The ends lost 1 base at V and 6 bases at J; junction bases unmatched: 6. Germline values: CDR1 KGHSH, CDR2 LQKENI. The CDR3 extends over 15 amino acids. In DNA form, the CDR3 reads TGTGCCAGCTCACCACTCCGACAGGGGCAGGATACGCAGTATTTT. Protein sequence: CASSPLRQGQDTQYF.